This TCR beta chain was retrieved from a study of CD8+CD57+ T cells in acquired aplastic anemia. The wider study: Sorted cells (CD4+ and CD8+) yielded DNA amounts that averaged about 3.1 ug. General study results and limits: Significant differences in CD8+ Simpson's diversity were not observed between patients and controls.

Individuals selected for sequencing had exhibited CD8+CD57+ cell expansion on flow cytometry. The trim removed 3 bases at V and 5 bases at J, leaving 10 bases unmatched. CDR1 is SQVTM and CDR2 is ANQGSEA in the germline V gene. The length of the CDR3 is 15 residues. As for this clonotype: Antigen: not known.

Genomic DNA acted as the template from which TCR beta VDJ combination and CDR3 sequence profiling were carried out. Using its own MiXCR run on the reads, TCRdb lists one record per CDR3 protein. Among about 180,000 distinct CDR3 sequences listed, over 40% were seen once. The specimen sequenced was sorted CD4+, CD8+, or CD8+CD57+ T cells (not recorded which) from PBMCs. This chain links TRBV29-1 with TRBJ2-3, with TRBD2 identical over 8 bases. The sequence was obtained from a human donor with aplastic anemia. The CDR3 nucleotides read TGCAGCGTTGAGGAGCGGGAGTTTCGTGGAGATACGCAGTATTTT. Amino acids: CSVEEREFRGDTQYF.